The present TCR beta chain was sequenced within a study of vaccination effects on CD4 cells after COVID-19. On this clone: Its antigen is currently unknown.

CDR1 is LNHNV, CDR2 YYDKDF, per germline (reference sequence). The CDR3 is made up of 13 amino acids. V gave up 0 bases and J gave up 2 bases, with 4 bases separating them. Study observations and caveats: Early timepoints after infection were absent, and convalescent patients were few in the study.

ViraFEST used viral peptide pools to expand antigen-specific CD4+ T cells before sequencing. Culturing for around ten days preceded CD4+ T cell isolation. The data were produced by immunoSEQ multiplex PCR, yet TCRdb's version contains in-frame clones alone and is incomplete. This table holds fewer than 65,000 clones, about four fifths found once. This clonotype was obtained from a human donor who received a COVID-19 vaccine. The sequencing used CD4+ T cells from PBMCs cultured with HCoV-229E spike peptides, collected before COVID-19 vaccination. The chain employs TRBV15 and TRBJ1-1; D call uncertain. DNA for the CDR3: TGTGCCACCAGCAGAGAATTAAACACTGAAGCTTTCTTT. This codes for CATSRELNTEAFF.